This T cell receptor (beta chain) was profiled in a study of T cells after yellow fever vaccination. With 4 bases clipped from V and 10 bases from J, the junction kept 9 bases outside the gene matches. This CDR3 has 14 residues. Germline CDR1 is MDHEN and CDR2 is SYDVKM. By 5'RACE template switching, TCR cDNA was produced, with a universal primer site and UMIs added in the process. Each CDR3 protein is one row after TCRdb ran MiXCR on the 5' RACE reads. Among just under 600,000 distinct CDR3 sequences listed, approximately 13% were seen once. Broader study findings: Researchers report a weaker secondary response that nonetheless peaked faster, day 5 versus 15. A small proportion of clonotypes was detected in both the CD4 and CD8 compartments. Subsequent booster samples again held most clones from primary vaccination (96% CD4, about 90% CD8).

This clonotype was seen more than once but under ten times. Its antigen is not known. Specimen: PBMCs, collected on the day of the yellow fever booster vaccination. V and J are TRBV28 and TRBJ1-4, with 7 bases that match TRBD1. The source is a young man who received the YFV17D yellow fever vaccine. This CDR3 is CASSSGQMVAKLFF. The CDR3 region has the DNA TGTGCCAGCAGTTCGGGACAGATGGTGGCAAAACTGTTTTTT.